This TCR beta chain is from a study of blood T cell repertoires in COVID-19. Looking at the study overall: PBMCs, B-cell-depleted T cells, or T cells provided the cDNA or gDNA that made up the material.

Authors' methods: Reference gene primer amplification yielded estimated nucleated cell counts. Generated by immunoSEQ multiplex PCR, the TCRdb table keeps only in-frame clones and is missing some. V and J calls and clone size come straight from that table; D and trimming were deduced from the DNA. In the table there are roughly 260,000 clones, roughly nine tenths of which are singletons. Sequencing used peripheral blood. The sequence derives from a woman between 45 and 65 years old who had recovered from COVID-19.

CDR3 sequence (DNA): TGCGCCAGCAGCTTGACAGGGCGCTTAATCTACGAGCAGTACTTC. Protein: CASSLTGRLIYEQYF. This sequence joins TRBV5-1 and TRBJ2-7; a possible D gene is TRBD1 (6 bases). The CDR3 has 15 residues. Germline CDR1 SGHRS, CDR2 YFSETQ. V lost 1 base, J lost 3 bases, and 14 bases lay in between.